These 25 T cell receptor beta chains originate from one sample sequenced in a study of a mutant IDH1 vaccine in newly diagnosed glioma. The antigens for these receptors are not known. The time point here: week 23, last vaccination. It was 300 ug of mutant IDH1 20-mer peptide that made up each vaccine dose, given with topical imiquimod. TCRdb keeps only in-frame clones here, not all; method: immunoSEQ multiplex PCR. There are around 78,000 clones in the sample; approximately 85% occur only once, and roughly 2.2% lies in the top ten. The source was PBMCs, collected from a glioma patient whose treatment included an IDH1 peptide vaccine. The receptors were gathered from a man aged 25-45 years with glioma. Some clones in this sample may be carry-over from other donors' samples.

This CDR3 reads CASSKQRSGNTIYF. The DNA for the CDR3 is TGTGCCAGCAGTAAGCAAAGGTCTGGAAACACCATATATTTT. The rearrangement uses TRBV27 and TRBJ1-3; D gene ambiguous. The CDR3 spans 14 residues. Trimming shortened V by 5 bases and J by 1 base, and 9 bases separated the two germline ends. Germline CDR1 is MNHEY and CDR2 is SMNVEV (reference sequence).

The chain recombines TRBV4-2 with TRBJ1-2, with a possible D match to TRBD1 (6 bases). The germline gives CDR1 LGHNA, CDR2 YNFKEQ. CDR3 length: 15 amino acids. The germline V and J ends were trimmed by 6 bases and 3 bases, with 17 bases remaining between them. CDR3 sequence (DNA): TGTGCCAGCAGTCCCGGTGAGGACAGCGACTATGGCTACACCTTC. Translating it yields CASSPGEDSDYGYTF.

The CDR3 nucleotides are TGTGCCAGCAGCGTAGAGGTCCACTCCTACAATGAGCAGTTCTTC. This gives the protein CASSVEVHSYNEQFF. The chain employs TRBV9 and TRBJ2-1; D uncertain. V was pared by 0 bases and J by 0 bases, with 7 bases between. The germline gives CDR1 SGDLS, CDR2 YYNGEE. The CDR3 is made up of 15 amino acids.

CDR3 sequence (DNA): TGTGCCAGCAGTACAGGACCGAACACTGAAGCTTTCTTT. This codes for CASSTGPNTEAFF. V gene TRBV6-1 combines with J gene TRBJ1-1; possible D gene TRBD1, 5 bases. Germline V CDR1 and CDR2: MNHNS, SASEGT. V lost 5 bases and J lost 1, with 8 bases in between. The CDR3 extends over 13 amino acids.

In its sample, this clone was seen once. The V gene is TRBV19, the J gene TRBJ1-5; D may be TRBD1 (5 bases). Trimming pared 4 bases from V and 5 bases from J, leaving 18 bases between. Germline V CDR1 and CDR2: LNHDA, SQIVND (reference sequence). This CDR3 spans 16 amino acids. The CDR3 sequence: CASSRVVGVEDQPQHF. As DNA, the CDR3 is TGTGCCAGTAGTAGGGTTGTAGGGGTGGAGGATCAGCCCCAGCATTTT.

This clone was recorded a few times. The chain combines TRBV7-8 with TRBJ1-1, with D uncertain. CDR1 is SGHVS and CDR2 is FQNEAQ in the germline V gene. V was cut by 1 base and J by 5 bases, with 8 bases left in between. This CDR3 has 13 residues. The CDR3 coding sequence is TGTGCCAGCAGCTTAGAGGTTGGGACTGAAGCTTTCTTT. This gives the protein CASSLEVGTEAFF.

This rearrangement joins TRBV5-1 to TRBJ1-1; D is possibly TRBD1 (6 bases). The ends were cut back, 3 bases at V and 4 bases at J, with 13 bases in the middle. The CDR3 has 14 residues. Germline-derived CDR1 and CDR2 are SGHRS and YFSETQ. CDR3 sequence reads: CASSWDNGVTEAFF. The CDR3 DNA follows: TGCGCCAGCAGCTGGGACAACGGGGTCACTGAAGCTTTCTTT. The variable domain in full, completed from reference TRBV5-1 and TRBJ1-1, reads KAGVTQTPRYLIKTRGQQVTLSCSPISGHRSVSWYQQTPGQGLQFLFEYFSETQRNKGNFPGRFSGRQFSNSRSEMNVSTLELGDSALYLCASSWDNGVTEAFFGQGTRLTVV.

The chain recombines TRBV7-2 with TRBJ1-1, with D hard to call. The germline CDR1 and CDR2 sequences are SGHTA and FQGNSA. V was shortened by 5 bases and J by 7 bases, with 14 bases between the two germline ends. The CDR3 is made up of 13 amino acids. CDR3 DNA sequence: TGTGCCAGCAGCCCCGAATCCGGCCGTGAAGCTTTCTTT. It translates to CASSPESGREAFF.

The table lists this clone with a few counts. The V gene is TRBV29-1, the J gene TRBJ1-1; maybe TRBD1 (5 bases). Germline CDR1 and CDR2: SQVTM and ANQGSEA. This CDR3 is built from 13 residues. V lost 7 bases and J 3 bases, leaving 15 bases between the germline ends. The CDR3 protein is CSAAGGIYTEAFF. DNA of the CDR3: TGCAGCGCCGCGGGGGGGATCTACACTGAAGCTTTCTTT.

This clone occurred a few times. The CDR3 DNA reads TGTGCCAGCTCACCACTATTTGGCGGAAGCTCTGGAAACACCATATATTTT. This codes for CASSPLFGGSSGNTIYF. This rearrangement joins TRBV18 to TRBJ1-3; D is unresolved. Trimming removed 1 base at V and 0 bases at J, with 13 bases between. CDR1 and CDR2 from the germline V gene are KGHSH and LQKENI. This CDR3 comprises 17 residues.

This chain links TRBV2 with TRBJ2-7; TRBD1 agrees at 7 bases. The CDR3 covers 12 residues. Germline trimming cut 7 bases from V and 4 bases from J; bases unmatched to any gene: 4. Germline values: CDR1 SNHLY, CDR2 FYNNEI. The CDR3 DNA is TGTGCCAGCACCGGGACAGCATACGAGCAGTACTTC. Translation gives CASTGTAYEQYF.

This rearrangement joins TRBV25-1 to TRBJ2-3; 7 nucleotides match TRBD2. J was trimmed by 1 base and V by 4 bases; bases with no gene match: 2. The CDR3 spans 14 residues. The germline gives CDR1 MGHDK, CDR2 SYGVNS. CDR3 nucleotides: TGTGCCAGCAGTGTTCTAGCGGGCACAGATACGCAGTATTTT. Translation gives CASSVLAGTDTQYF.

CDR3 DNA sequence: TGTGCCAGCAGTTGGCCCGGCGGGGGGTACAATCAGCCCCAGCATTTT. It yields the protein CASSWPGGGYNQPQHF. The genes are TRBV28 and TRBJ1-5; TRBD1 might be the D (5 bases). The CDR3 is 16 amino acids. The germline CDR1 and CDR2 sequences are MDHEN and SYDVKM. V lost 4 bases, J lost 3 bases, and 16 bases lay in between.

V usage is TRBV27 and J usage is TRBJ1-6, with no clear D. This CDR3 is 18 amino acids long. Trimming pared 0 bases from V and 0 bases from J, leaving 12 bases between. Germline V gene sequence: CDR1 MNHEY, CDR2 SMNVEV (reference sequence). The CDR3 sequence: CASSLSRGRSSYNSPLHF. CDR3 DNA sequence: TGTGCCAGCAGTTTATCGCGGGGTCGGAGCTCCTATAATTCACCCCTCCACTTT.

CDR3 loop: CASSPQGYEQYF. CDR3 nucleotide sequence: TGTGCCAGTAGTCCACAGGGCTACGAGCAGTACTTC. The chain carries TRBV19 and TRBJ2-7; the D gene is possibly TRBD1 (6 bases). This CDR3 region has 12 residues. Germline CDR1 and CDR2: LNHDA and SQIVND (reference sequence). V was trimmed by 5 bases and J by 3 bases, leaving 8 bases between them. The complete variable domain, with remaining parts taken from reference TRBV19 and TRBJ2-7, reads DGGITQSPKYLFRKEGQNVTLSCEQNLNHDAMYWYRQDPGQGLRLIYYSQIVNDFQKGDIAEGYSVSREKKESFPLTVTSAQKNPTAFYLCASSPQGYEQYFGPGTRLTVT.

The gene calls are TRBV9 and TRBJ2-5; D is unresolved. V gave up 2 bases and J gave up 5 bases, with 16 bases separating them. The germline CDR1 and CDR2 sequences are SGDLS and YYNGEE. CDR3 length: 15 residues. The CDR3 DNA is TGTGCCAGCAGCGTTGACGGGCCCCCCGGGGAGACCCAGTACTTC. It specifies CASSVDGPPGETQYF.

The chain carries TRBV19 and TRBJ2-4; 10 nucleotides line up with TRBD1. The CDR3 spans 16 residues. Germline trimming cut 2 bases from V and 3 bases from J; bases unmatched to any gene: 4. Germline V gene data show CDR1 as LNHDA and CDR2 as SQIVND (reference sequence). The CDR3 DNA follows: TGTGCCAGTAGTATATGGGACAGGGGAAACAAAAACATTCAGTACTTC. Protein product: CASSIWDRGNKNIQYF. Drawing the rest from reference TRBV19 and TRBJ2-4, the complete variable domain is DGGITQSPKYLFRKEGQNVTLSCEQNLNHDAMYWYRQDPGQGLRLIYYSQIVNDFQKGDIAEGYSVSREKKESFPLTVTSAQKNPTAFYLCASSIWDRGNKNIQYFGAGTRLSVL.

CDR3 bases: TGTGCCAGCAGTTTTGGTAGGAGCGCTGAAGCTTTCTTT. Translated: CASSFGRSAEAFF. The V gene is TRBV27, the J gene TRBJ1-1; D is undetermined. Trimming stripped 3 bases from V and 6 bases from J, with 11 bases between. The CDR3 spans 13 residues. Germline assignment: CDR1 MNHEY and CDR2 SMNVEV (reference sequence).

This chain links TRBV5-4 with TRBJ2-5, with TRBD2 matching 8 bases. The germline CDR1 and CDR2 sequences are SGHNT and YYREEE (reference sequence). The CDR3 covers 16 residues. With 1 base clipped from V and 5 bases from J, the junction kept 10 bases outside the gene matches. CDR3 sequence reads: CASSLQRELGAETQYF. The DNA of the CDR3 is TGTGCCAGCAGCTTGCAGCGGGAGTTGGGAGCGGAGACCCAGTACTTC. The full variable domain, rest sourced from reference TRBV5-4 and TRBJ2-5, is ETGVTQSPTHLIKTRGQQVTLRCSSQSGHNTVSWYQQALGQGPQFIFQYYREEENGRGNFPPRFSGLQFPNYSSELNVNALELDDSALYLCASSLQRELGAETQYFGPGTRLLVL.

The chain links TRBV5-6 to TRBJ2-6; D unclear. Trimming took off 0 bases at V and 9 bases at J, with 10 bases between the two ends. CDR1 and CDR2 (germline): SGHDT, YYEEEE. The CDR3 covers 14 residues. The CDR3 sequence is CASSLGLSFNVLTF. DNA of the CDR3: TGTGCCAGCAGCTTGGGGCTAAGCTTCAACGTCCTGACTTTC.

The chain employs TRBV2 and TRBJ1-5; no definite D call. CDR1 and CDR2 (germline): SNHLY, FYNNEI. The CDR3 loop spans 13 amino acids. Between the trimmed V and J ends, which lost 7 bases and 0 bases, there was a span of 7 bases. The CDR3 coding sequence is TGTGCCAGCACCGAAGTTAGCAATCAGCCCCAGCATTTT. The encoded protein is CASTEVSNQPQHF.

The sample holds one count of this clone. J is TRBJ2-5 and V is TRBV27; TRBD1 agrees at 8 bases. Germline V gene lookup returns CDR1 MNHEY and CDR2 SMNVEV (reference sequence). V trimming: 5 bases; J trimming: 5 bases; junction bases outside the gene matches: 10. The CDR3 contains 15 residues. The CDR3 nucleotides read TGTGCCAGCAGTCCCCTCTCAGGGGGCTGGGAGACCCAGTACTTC. Translating it yields CASSPLSGGWETQYF.

This clone occurred once. This sequence joins TRBV5-1 and TRBJ2-3, with a possible D match to TRBD1 (5 bases). The CDR3 spans 12 residues. The V gene's germline CDR1 is SGHRS and CDR2 YFSETQ. V lost 0 bases and J lost 9, with 8 bases in between. The CDR3 reads CASSLEQVTQYF. CDR3 DNA sequence: TGCGCCAGCAGCTTGGAACAGGTAACGCAGTATTTT.

The chain has TRBV7-2 and TRBJ2-3; D gene ambiguous. The germline V gene has CDR1 SGHTA and CDR2 FQGNSA. Trimming left V 5 bases short and J 1 base short, with 7 bases between. The CDR3 length is 13 residues. The CDR3 protein is CASSVQRTDTQYF. CDR3 DNA: TGTGCCAGCAGCGTTCAACGCACAGATACGCAGTATTTT.

This clone appeared a single time. V gene TRBV6-5 combines with J gene TRBJ1-6; no definite D call. Germline loops: CDR1 MNHEY, CDR2 SVGAGI. The CDR3 consists of 14 residues. Trimming removed 0 bases from V and 8 bases from J, with 8 bases in between. The CDR3 reads CASSYSSSDSPLHF. The CDR3 DNA sequence: TGTGCCAGCAGTTACTCGAGTTCGGATTCACCCCTCCACTTT.